The T cell receptor beta chain under discussion was sequenced for a study of T cell clonotyping in hematopoietic cell transplantation. Produced via immunoSEQ multiplex PCR; TCRdb's table is partial and in-frame only. The sample has over 25,000 clones; 84% are singletons. V gave up 5 bases and J gave up 0 bases, with 10 bases separating them. Per germline, CDR1 MNHEY and CDR2 SMNVEV (reference sequence). The CDR3 runs to 14 residues. Indicated time point: recipient sample about 28 days before transplant, after cytoreduction. Recipients were bled about 28 days pretransplant and at posttransplant days 30, 100, 180.

The clonotype was recovered from a woman aged 55-69 years with acute myeloid leukemia. Some clones in this sample may be carry-over from other donors' samples. The material was peripheral blood mononuclear cells, obtained before stem cell transplant. This chain connects TRBV27 to TRBJ1-2; no definite D call. CDR3 sequence: CASSLTRSNYGYTF. The CDR3 bases are TGTGCCAGCAGTCTGACAAGATCTAACTATGGCTACACCTTC.